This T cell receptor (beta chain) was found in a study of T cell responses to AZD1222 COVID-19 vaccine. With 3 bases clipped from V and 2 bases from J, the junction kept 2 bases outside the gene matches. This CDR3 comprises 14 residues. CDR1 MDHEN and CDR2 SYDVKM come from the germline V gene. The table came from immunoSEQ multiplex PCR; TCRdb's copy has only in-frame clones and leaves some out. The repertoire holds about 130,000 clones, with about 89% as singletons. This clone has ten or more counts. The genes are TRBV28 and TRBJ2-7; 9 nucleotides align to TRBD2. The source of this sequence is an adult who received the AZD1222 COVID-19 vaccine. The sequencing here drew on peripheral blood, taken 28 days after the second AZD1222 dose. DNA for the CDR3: TGTGCCAGCAGTTTTAGCGGGAGCGCCTACGAGCAGTACTTC. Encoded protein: CASSFSGSAYEQYF.